The T cell receptor beta chain described here comes from a study of shared T cell receptors in the human thymus. V lost 5 bases to trimming and J lost 3 bases; unmatched junction nucleotides: 11. Per germline, CDR1 SQVTM and CDR2 ANQGSEA. The CDR3 is made up of 15 amino acids. Assay used: immunoSEQ multiplex PCR; TCRdb lists only in-frame clones, some missing. The data show about 540,000 clones, approximately 78% seen once. In addition, the sample was reused for a study of human thymus T cells. As reported in that work: Infants served as donors; they were healthy and Finnish and were having corrective surgery for congenital heart defects. The thymus was resected at corrective cardiac surgery. An apparent bias in V and J gene usage was seen in thymic and blood repertoires. There were highly overlapping thymic repertoires among unrelated individuals, as related research reported.

Specimen: thymocytes. This clonotype was obtained from a boy younger than two with a congenital heart defect. The chain combines TRBV29-1 with TRBJ2-7, with 9 bases lining up with TRBD1. CDR3 amino acids: CSVLAWTGEGYEQYF. In DNA, the CDR3 is TGCAGCGTTTTAGCTTGGACAGGGGAGGGCTACGAGCAGTACTTC.